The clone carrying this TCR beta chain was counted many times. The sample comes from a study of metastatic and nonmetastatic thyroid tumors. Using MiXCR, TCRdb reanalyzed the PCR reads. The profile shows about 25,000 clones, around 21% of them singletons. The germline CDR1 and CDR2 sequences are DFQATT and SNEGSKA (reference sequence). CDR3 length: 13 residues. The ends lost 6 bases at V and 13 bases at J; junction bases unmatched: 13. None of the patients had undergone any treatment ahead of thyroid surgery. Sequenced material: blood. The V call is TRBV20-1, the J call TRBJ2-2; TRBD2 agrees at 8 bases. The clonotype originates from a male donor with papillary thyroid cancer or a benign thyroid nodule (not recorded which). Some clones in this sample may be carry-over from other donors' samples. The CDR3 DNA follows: TGCAGTGCCCCGGGACTAGGGGGAGTGGGGCTGTTTTTT. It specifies CSAPGLGGVGLFF.